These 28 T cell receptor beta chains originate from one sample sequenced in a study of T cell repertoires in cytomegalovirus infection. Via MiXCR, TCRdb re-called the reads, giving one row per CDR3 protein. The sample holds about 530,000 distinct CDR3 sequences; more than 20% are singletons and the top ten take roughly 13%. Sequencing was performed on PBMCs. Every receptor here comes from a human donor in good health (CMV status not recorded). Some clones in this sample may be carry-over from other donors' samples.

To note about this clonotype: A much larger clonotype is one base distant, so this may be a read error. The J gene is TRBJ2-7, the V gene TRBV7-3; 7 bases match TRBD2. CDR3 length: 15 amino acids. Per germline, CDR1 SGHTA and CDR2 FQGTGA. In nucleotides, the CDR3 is TGTCCCAGCAGCTTATCTAGCGGCCCCTCCTACGAGCAGTACTTC. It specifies CPSSLSSGPSYEQYF.

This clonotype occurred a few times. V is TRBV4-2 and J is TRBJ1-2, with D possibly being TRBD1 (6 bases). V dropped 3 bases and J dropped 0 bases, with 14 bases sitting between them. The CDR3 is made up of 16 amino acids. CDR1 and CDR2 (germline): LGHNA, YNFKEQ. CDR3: CASSQGPGATNYGYTF. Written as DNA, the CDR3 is TGTGCCAGCAGCCAGGGCCCGGGGGCAACTAACTATGGCTACACCTTC.

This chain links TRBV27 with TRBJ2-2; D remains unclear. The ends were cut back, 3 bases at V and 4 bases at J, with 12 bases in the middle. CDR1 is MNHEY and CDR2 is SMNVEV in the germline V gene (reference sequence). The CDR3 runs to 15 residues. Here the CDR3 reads CASSFRDPFTGELFF. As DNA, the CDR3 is TGTGCCAGCAGTTTCCGCGACCCTTTCACCGGGGAGCTGTTTTTT.

CDR3 in amino acids: CASSLENYNNEQFF. The CDR3 bases are TGTGCCAGCAGCTTGGAGAACTACAACAATGAGCAGTTCTTC. The chain links TRBV7-9 to TRBJ2-1, with no clear D. The CDR3 loop spans 14 amino acids. V dropped 3 bases and J dropped 5 bases, with 11 bases sitting between them. The germline gives CDR1 SEHNR, CDR2 FQNEAQ (reference sequence).

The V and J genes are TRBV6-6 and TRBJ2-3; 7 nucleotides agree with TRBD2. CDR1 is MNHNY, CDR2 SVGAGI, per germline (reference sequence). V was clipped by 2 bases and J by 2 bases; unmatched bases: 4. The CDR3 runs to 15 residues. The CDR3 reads CASSYRAGLTDTQYF. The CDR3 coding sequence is TGTGCCAGCAGTTACCGAGCGGGGCTCACAGATACGCAGTATTTT.

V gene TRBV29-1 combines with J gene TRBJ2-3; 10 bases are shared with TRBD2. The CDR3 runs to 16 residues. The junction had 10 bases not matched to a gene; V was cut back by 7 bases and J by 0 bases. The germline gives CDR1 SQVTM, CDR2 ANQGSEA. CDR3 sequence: CSAIPGLAASTDTQYF. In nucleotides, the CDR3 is TGCAGCGCCATCCCCGGACTAGCGGCTAGCACAGATACGCAGTATTTT.

The CDR3 region is CASSLGLPETQYF. CDR3 DNA: TGTGCCAGCAGTTTGGGACTACCGGAGACCCAGTACTTC. The chain uses TRBV12-3 or TRBV12-4 and TRBJ2-5; 7 bases fit TRBD2. The trim removed 3 bases at V and 5 bases at J, leaving 3 bases unmatched. CDR3 length equals 13 residues.

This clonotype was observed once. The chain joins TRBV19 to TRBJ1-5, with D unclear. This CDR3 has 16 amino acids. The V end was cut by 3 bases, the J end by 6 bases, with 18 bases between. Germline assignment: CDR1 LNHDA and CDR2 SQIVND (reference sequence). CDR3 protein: CASSIRVREVRQPQHF. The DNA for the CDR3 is TGTGCCAGTAGTATTAGGGTAAGGGAGGTTCGTCAGCCCCAGCATTTT.

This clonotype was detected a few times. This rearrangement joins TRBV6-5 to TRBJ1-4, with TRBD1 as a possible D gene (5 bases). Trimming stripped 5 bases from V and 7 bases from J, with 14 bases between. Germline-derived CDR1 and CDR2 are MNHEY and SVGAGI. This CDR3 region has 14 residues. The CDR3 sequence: CASSRKGTGEKLFF. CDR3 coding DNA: TGTGCCAGCAGTCGAAAGGGGACGGGTGAAAAACTGTTTTTT.

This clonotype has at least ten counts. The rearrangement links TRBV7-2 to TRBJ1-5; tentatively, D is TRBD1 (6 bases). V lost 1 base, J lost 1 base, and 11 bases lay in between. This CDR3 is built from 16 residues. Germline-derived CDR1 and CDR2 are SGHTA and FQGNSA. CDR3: CASSLVGGPSNQPQHF. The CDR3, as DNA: TGTGCCAGCAGCTTAGTGGGGGGGCCGAGCAATCAGCCCCAGCATTTT. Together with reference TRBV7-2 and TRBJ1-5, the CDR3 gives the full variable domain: GAGVSQSPSNKVTEKGKDVELRCDPISGHTALYWYRQSLGQGLEFLIYFQGNSAPDKSGLPSDRFSAERTGGSVSTLTIQRTQQEDSAVYLCASSLVGGPSNQPQHFGDGTRLSIL.

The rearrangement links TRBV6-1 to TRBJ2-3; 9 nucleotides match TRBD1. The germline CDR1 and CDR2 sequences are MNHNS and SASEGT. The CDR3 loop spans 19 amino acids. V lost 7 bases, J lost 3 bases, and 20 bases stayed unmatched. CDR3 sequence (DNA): TGTGCCAGCAAGAACCCCCGGGACAGGGCCCCGCTAGCGACAGATACGCAGTATTTT. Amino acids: CASKNPRDRAPLATDTQYF.

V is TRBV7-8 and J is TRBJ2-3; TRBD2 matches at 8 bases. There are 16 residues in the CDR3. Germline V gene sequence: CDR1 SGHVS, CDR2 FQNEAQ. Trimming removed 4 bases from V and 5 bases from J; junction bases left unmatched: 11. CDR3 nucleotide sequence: TGTGCCAGCAGCTCACTAGCGGTCTTGGGCGAAGATACGCAGTATTTT. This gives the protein CASSSLAVLGEDTQYF.

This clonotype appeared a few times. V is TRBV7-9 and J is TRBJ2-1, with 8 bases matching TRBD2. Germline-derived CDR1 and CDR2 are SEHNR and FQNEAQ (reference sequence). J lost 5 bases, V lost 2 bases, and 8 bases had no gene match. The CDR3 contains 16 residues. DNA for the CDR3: TGTGCCAGCAGCTTACAAACGGGAGGGCCAAACAATGAGCAGTTCTTC. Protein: CASSLQTGGPNNEQFF.

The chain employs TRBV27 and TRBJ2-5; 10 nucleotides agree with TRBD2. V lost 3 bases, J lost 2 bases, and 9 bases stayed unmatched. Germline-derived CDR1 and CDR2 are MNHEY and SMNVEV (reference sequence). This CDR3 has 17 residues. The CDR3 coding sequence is TGTGCCAGCAGTTTGTTAGCGGGAGGACACTTGCAAGAGACCCAGTACTTC. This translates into CASSLLAGGHLQETQYF.

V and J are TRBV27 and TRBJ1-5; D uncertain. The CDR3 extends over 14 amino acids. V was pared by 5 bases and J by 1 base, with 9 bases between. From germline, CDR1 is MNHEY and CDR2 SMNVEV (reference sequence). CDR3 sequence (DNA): TGTGCCAGCAGTCCCCATAGAAGCAATCAGCCCCAGCATTTT. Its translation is CASSPHRSNQPQHF.

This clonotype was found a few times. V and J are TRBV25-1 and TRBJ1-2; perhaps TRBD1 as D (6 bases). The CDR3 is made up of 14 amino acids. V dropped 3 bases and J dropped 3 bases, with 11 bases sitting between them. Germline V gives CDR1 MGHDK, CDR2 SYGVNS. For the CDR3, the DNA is TGTGCCAGCAGTGATCCAGGGGTTCACTATGGCTACACCTTC. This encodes CASSDPGVHYGYTF.

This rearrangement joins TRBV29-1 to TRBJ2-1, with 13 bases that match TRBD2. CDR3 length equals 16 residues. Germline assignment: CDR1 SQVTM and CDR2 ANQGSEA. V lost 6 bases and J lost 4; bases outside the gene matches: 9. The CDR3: CSVTGLAGPLYNEQFF. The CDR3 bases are TGCAGCGTCACGGGACTAGCGGGACCCCTATACAATGAGCAGTTCTTC.

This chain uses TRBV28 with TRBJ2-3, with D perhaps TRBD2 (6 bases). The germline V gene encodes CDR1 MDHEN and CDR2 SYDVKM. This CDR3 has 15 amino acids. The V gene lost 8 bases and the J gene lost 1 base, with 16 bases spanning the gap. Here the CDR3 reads CASSLASEGTDTQYF. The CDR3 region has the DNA TGTGCCAGCTCCCTTGCTAGCGAGGGCACAGATACGCAGTATTTT. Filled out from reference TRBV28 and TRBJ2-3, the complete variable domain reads DVKVTQSSRYLVKRTGEKVFLECVQDMDHENMFWYRQDPGLGLRLIYFSYDVKMKEKGDIPEGYSVSREKKERFSLILESASTNQTSMYLCASSLASEGTDTQYFGPGTRLTVL.

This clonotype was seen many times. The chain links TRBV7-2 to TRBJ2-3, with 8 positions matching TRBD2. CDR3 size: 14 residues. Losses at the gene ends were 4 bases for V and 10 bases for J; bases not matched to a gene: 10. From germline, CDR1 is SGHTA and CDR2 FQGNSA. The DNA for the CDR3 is TGTGCCAGCAGCTCAGCCAGCGGGAGCGTGGCGCAGTATTTT. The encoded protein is CASSSASGSVAQYF.

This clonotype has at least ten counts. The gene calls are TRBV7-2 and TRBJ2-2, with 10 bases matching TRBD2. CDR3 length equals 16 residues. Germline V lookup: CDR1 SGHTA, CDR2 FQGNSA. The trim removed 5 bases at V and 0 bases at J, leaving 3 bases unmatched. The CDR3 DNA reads TGTGCCAGCAGCCGCAGCGGGAGGGCGAACACCGGGGAGCTGTTTTTT. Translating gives CASSRSGRANTGELFF.

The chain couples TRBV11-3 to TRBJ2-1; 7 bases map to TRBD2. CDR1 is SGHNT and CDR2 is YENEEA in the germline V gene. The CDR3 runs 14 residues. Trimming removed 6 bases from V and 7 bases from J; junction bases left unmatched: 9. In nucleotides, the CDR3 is TGTGCCAGCAGTCACGGGAGGTCGTGGAATGAGCAGTTCTTC. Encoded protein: CASSHGRSWNEQFF.

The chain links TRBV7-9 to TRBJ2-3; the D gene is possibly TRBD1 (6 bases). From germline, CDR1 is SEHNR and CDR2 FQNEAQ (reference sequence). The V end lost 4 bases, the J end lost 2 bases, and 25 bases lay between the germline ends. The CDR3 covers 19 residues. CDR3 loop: CASSSTENKHGGLTDTQYF. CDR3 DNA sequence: TGTGCCAGCAGCTCGACGGAGAACAAACATGGGGGCCTCACAGATACGCAGTATTTT.

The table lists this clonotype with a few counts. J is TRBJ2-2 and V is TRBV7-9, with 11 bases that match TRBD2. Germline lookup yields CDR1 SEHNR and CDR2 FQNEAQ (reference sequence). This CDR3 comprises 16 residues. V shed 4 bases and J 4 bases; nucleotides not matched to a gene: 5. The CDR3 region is CASSYRLAGGTGELFF. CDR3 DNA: TGTGCCAGCAGCTACAGGCTAGCGGGAGGCACCGGGGAGCTGTTTTTT.

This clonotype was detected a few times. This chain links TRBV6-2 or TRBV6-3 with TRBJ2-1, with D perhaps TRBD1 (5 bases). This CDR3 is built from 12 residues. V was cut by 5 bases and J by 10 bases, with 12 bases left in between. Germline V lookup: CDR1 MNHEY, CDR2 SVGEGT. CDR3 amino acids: CASSKRGSEQFF. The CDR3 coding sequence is TGTGCCAGCAGTAAAAGGGGAAGCGAGCAGTTCTTC.

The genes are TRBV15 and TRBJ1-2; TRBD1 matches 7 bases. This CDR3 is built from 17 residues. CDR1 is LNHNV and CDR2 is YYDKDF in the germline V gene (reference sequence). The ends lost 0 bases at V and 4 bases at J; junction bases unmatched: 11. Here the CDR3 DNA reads TGTGCCACCAGCAGAGATTTCGGGACAGAGACCTTCTATGGCTACACCTTC. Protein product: CATSRDFGTETFYGYTF.

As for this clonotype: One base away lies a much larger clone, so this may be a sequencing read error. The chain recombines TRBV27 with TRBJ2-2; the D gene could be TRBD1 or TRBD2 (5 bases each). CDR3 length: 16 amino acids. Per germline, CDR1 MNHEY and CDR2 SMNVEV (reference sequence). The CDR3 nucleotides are TGTACCAGCAGTTTACTCGGGACCCTGAACACCGGGGAGCTGTTTTTT. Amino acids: CTSSLLGTLNTGELFF.

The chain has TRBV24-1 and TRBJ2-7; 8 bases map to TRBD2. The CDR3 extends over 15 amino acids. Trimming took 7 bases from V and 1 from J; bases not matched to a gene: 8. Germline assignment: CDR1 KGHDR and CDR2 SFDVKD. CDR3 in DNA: TGTGCCACCAGCGGGAGGGGAAGTGTATCCTACGAGCAGTACGTC. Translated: CATSGRGSVSYEQYV.

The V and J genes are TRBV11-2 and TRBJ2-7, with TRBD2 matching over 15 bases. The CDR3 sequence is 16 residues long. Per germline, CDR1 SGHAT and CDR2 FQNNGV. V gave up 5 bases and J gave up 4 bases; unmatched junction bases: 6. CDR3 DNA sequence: TGTGCCAGCAGCCCCGGGACTAGCGGGAGGATTTACGAGCAGTACGTC. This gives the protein CASSPGTSGRIYEQYV.